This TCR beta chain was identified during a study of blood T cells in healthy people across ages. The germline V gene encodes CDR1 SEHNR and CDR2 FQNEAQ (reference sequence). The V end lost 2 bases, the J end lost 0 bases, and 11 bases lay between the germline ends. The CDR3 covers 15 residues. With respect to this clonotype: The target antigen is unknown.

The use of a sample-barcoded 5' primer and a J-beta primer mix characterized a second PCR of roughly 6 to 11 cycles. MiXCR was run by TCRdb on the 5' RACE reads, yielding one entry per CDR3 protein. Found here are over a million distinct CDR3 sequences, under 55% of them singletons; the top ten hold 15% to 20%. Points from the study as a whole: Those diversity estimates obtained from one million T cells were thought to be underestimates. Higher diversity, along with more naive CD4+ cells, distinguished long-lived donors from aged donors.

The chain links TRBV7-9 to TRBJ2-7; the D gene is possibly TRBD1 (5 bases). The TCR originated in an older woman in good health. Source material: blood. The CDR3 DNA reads TGTGCCAGCAGCTTACCACGGACATACTCCTACGAGCAGTACTTC. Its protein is CASSLPRTYSYEQYF.